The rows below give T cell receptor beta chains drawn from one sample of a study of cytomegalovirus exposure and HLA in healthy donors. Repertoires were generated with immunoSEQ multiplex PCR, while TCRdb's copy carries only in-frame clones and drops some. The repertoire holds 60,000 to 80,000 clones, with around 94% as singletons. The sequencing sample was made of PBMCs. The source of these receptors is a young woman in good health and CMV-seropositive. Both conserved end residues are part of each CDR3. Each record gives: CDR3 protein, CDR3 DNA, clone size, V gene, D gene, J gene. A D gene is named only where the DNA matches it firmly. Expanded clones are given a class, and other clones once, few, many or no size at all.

CDR3 protein: CASIKDRGANTGELFF
CDR3 DNA: TGTGCCAGCATTAAGGACAGGGGGGCGAACACCGGGGAGCTGTTTTTT
clone size: .
V gene: TRBV2
D gene: TRBD1
J gene: TRBJ2-2

CDR3 protein: CASIESRRTNTEAFF
CDR3 DNA: TGTGCCAGCATCGAATCGAGGCGCACGAACACTGAAGCTTTCTTT
clone size: .
V gene: TRBV6-1
D gene: .
J gene: TRBJ1-1

CDR3 protein: CASSAEGTSGGAGYEQYF
CDR3 DNA: TGTGCCAGCAGCGCCGAAGGGACTAGCGGGGGGGCGGGCTACGAGCAGTACTTC
clone size: .
V gene: TRBV7-8
D gene: TRBD2
J gene: TRBJ2-7

CDR3 protein: CAISAGTSGTNEQFF
CDR3 DNA: TGTGCCATCAGTGCCGGGACTAGCGGGACTAATGAGCAGTTCTTC
clone size: once
V gene: TRBV10-3
D gene: TRBD2
J gene: TRBJ2-1

CDR3 protein: CASSIGGGQVNEQFF
CDR3 DNA: TGTGCCAGTAGTATAGGAGGAGGACAGGTCAATGAGCAGTTCTTC
clone size: .
V gene: TRBV19
D gene: TRBD1
J gene: TRBJ2-1

CDR3 protein: CASSFRVLRSPLHF
CDR3 DNA: TGTGCCAGCAGCTTCAGGGTTTTGAGGTCACCCCTCCACTTT
clone size: .
V gene: TRBV5-6
D gene: .
J gene: TRBJ1-6

CDR3 protein: CASSSITGGYNEQFF
CDR3 DNA: TGTGCCAGCAGCTCAATCACCGGGGGCTACAATGAGCAGTTCTTC
clone size: .
V gene: TRBV11-2
D gene: .
J gene: TRBJ2-1

CDR3 protein: CASSHFGRGADEAFF
CDR3 DNA: TGTGCCAGCAGCCACTTTGGCAGGGGCGCGGATGAAGCTTTCTTT
clone size: .
V gene: TRBV5-8
D gene: .
J gene: TRBJ1-1

CDR3 protein: CASSPLGNTDTQYF
CDR3 DNA: TGTGCCAGCAGTCCCCTCGGGAACACAGATACGCAGTATTTT
clone size: .
V gene: TRBV28
D gene: .
J gene: TRBJ2-3

CDR3 protein: CASSGTQWDQPQHF
CDR3 DNA: TGTGCCAGTAGCGGGACTCAATGGGATCAGCCCCAGCATTTT
clone size: .
V gene: TRBV19
D gene: .
J gene: TRBJ1-5

CDR3 protein: CASSRGTVNEKLFF
CDR3 DNA: TGTGCCAGCAGCCGGGGGACAGTTAATGAAAAACTGTTTTTT
clone size: .
V gene: TRBV5-4
D gene: TRBD1
J gene: TRBJ1-4

CDR3 protein: CASRAQLANTEAFF
CDR3 DNA: TGTGCCAGCAGAGCACAGTTGGCTAACACTGAAGCTTTCTTT
clone size: .
V gene: TRBV27
D gene: .
J gene: TRBJ1-1

CDR3 protein: CASSEWRGFNQPQHF
CDR3 DNA: TGTGCCAGCAGTGAATGGCGGGGTTTCAATCAGCCCCAGCATTTT
clone size: .
V gene: TRBV2
D gene: .
J gene: TRBJ1-5

CDR3 protein: CSVKDGGPTQYF
CDR3 DNA: TGCAGCGTTAAGGACGGGGGTCCTACCCAGTACTTC
clone size: .
V gene: TRBV29-1
D gene: .
J gene: TRBJ2-5

CDR3 protein: CASSYRTGFDSPLHF
CDR3 DNA: TGTGCCAGCAGTTACCGGACAGGGTTTGATTCACCCCTCCACTTT
clone size: .
V gene: TRBV6-5
D gene: TRBD1
J gene: TRBJ1-6

CDR3 protein: CASSLTGTGRNSYGYTF
CDR3 DNA: TGTGCCAGCAGTCTTACCGGGACAGGGAGAAACTCTTATGGCTACACCTTC
clone size: .
V gene: TRBV28
D gene: TRBD1
J gene: TRBJ1-2

CDR3 protein: CASRPGTGGSPLDF
CDR3 DNA: TGTGCCAGCAGACCCGGGACAGGGGGTTCCCCCTTGGATTTT
clone size: .
V gene: TRBV2
D gene: TRBD1
J gene: TRBJ1-4

CDR3 protein: CASSSTDTQYF
CDR3 DNA: TGTGCCAGCAGCTCTACAGATACGCAGTATTTT
clone size: .
V gene: TRBV12-1
D gene: .
J gene: TRBJ2-3